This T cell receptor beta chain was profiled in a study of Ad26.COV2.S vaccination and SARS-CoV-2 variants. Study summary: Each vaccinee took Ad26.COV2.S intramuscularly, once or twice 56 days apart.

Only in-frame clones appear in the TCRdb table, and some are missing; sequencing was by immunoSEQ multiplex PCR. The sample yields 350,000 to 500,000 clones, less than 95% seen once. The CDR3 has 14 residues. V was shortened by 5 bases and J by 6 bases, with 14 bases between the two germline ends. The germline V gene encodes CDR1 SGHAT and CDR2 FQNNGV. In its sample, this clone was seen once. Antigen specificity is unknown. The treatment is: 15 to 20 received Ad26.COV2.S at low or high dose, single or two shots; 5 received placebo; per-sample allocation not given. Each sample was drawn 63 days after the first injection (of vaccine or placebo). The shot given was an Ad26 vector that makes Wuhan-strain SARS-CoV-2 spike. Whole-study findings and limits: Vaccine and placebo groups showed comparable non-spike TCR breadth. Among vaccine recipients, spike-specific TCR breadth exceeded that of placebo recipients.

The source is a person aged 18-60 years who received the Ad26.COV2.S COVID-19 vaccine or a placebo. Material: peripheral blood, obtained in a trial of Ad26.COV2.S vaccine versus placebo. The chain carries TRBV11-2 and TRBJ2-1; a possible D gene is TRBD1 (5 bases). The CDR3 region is CASSLHRTINEQFF. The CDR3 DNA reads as TGTGCCAGCAGCCTACACAGGACCATCAATGAGCAGTTCTTC.